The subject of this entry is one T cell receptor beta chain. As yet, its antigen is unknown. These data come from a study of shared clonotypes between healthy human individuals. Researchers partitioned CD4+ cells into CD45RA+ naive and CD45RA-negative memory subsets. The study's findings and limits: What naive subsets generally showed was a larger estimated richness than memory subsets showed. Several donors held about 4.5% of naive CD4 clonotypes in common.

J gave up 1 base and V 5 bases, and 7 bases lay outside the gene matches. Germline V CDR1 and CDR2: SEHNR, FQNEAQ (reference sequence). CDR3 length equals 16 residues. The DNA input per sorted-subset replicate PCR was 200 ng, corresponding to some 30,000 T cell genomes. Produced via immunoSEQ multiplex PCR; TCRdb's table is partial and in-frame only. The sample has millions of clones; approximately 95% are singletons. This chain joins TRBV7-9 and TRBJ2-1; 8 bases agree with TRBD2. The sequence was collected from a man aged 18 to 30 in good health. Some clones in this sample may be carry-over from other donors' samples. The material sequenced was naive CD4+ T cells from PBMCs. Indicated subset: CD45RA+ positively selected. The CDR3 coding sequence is TGTGCCAGCAGCCCCCGGGGGGGCCAATCCTACAATGAGCAGTTCTTC. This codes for CASSPRGGQSYNEQFF.